One sample yielded the 8 T cell receptor beta chains listed below, sequenced in a study of blood T cell repertoires in COVID-19. Here immunoSEQ multiplex PCR was the method, and the copy in TCRdb shows in-frame clones only, minus some. The sample has about 140,000 clones; approximately 86% are singletons. The material sequenced was peripheral blood. The receptors derive from a woman in her fifties or sixties with acute or convalescent COVID-19.

The rearrangement joins TRBV6-5 to TRBJ1-1, with D possibly being TRBD1 (6 bases). The CDR3 runs to 13 residues. Germline V lookup: CDR1 MNHEY, CDR2 SVGAGI. The germline V and J ends were trimmed by 5 bases and 3 bases, with 10 bases remaining between them. For the CDR3, the DNA is TGTGCCAGCAGTAACAACAGGGACACTGAAGCTTTCTTT. This sequence encodes CASSNNRDTEAFF.

The chain uses TRBV28 and TRBJ2-1; TRBD1 matches at 8 bases. Germline-derived CDR1 and CDR2 are MDHEN and SYDVKM. V lost 3 bases to trimming and J lost 5 bases; unmatched junction nucleotides: 18. The CDR3 has 19 residues. The CDR3 DNA sequence: TGTGCCAGCAGTTTGGATAGGACAGGGTCCGTGGGCGGACACAATGAGCAGTTCTTC. Amino acids: CASSLDRTGSVGGHNEQFF.

This rearrangement joins TRBV5-6 to TRBJ2-4, with D perhaps TRBD1 (7 bases). V lost 3 bases and J lost 3, with 13 bases in between. The CDR3 consists of 15 residues. Per germline, CDR1 SGHDT and CDR2 YYEEEE. The CDR3 nucleotides are TGTGCCAGCAGCTACGTCAGGGGGGACAAAAACATTCAGTACTTC. This translates into CASSYVRGDKNIQYF.

The chain combines TRBV28 with TRBJ2-7; no reliable D call. Germline lookup yields CDR1 MDHEN and CDR2 SYDVKM. This CDR3 spans 13 amino acids. The V gene lost 5 bases and the J gene lost 6 bases, with 14 bases spanning the gap. The CDR3: CASSPPVASEQYF. The CDR3 nucleotides read TGTGCCAGCAGTCCCCCAGTGGCAAGCGAGCAGTACTTC. Full variable domain (outside the CDR3, taken from reference TRBV28 and TRBJ2-7): DVKVTQSSRYLVKRTGEKVFLECVQDMDHENMFWYRQDPGLGLRLIYFSYDVKMKEKGDIPEGYSVSREKKERFSLILESASTNQTSMYLCASSPPVASEQYFGPGTRLTVT.

V and J are TRBV5-1 and TRBJ2-7; weak D call: TRBD2 (6 bases). The CDR3 extends over 15 amino acids. Germline CDR1 is SGHRS and CDR2 is YFSETQ. Trimming left V 0 bases short and J 1 base short, with 11 bases between. This chain's CDR3 is CASSLGAGQSYEQYF. The CDR3 DNA follows: TGCGCCAGCAGCTTGGGTGCGGGGCAATCCTACGAGCAGTACTTC.

The chain is built from TRBV6-2 or TRBV6-3 and TRBJ2-3; TRBD1 agrees at 9 bases. The germline gives CDR1 MNHEY, CDR2 SVGEGT. The CDR3 runs 18 residues. The trim removed 1 base at V and 7 bases at J, leaving 15 bases unmatched. The DNA of the CDR3 is TGTGCCAGCAGTTACTACGCAAAACAGGGGGCGGGGGATTATACGCAGTATTTT. Encoded protein: CASSYYAKQGAGDYTQYF.

The chain uses TRBV9 and TRBJ2-2, with unresolved D. Trimming pared 5 bases from V and 7 bases from J, leaving 15 bases between. Germline CDR1 SGDLS, CDR2 YYNGEE. The CDR3 sequence is 14 residues long. DNA for the CDR3: TGTGCCAGCAGTCCAAGTGCGGAACACGGGGAGCTGTTTTTT. Encoded protein: CASSPSAEHGELFF.

This clone appeared a few times. The chain uses TRBV23-1 and TRBJ1-5; a possible D gene is TRBD1 (6 bases). TRBV23-1 falls under the ORF class, with uncertain function. Trimming cost V 6 bases and J 8 bases, with 14 bases left between them. This CDR3 is built from 13 residues. CDR3 sequence reads: CASRQGQEKPQHF. The CDR3 coding sequence is TGCGCCAGCAGACAGGGTCAGGAGAAGCCCCAGCATTTT.